This TCR beta chain was captured in a study of shared clonotypes between healthy human individuals. Study context: Every donor yielded three CD4 naive, three CD4 memory, two CD8 naive and one CD8 memory plate.

Each sorted subset replicate got 200 ng genomic DNA, around 29,000 genomes. Libraries were prepared by immunoSEQ multiplex PCR; TCRdb keeps only in-frame clonotypes and omits some of them. The sample has more than 2,000,000 clones; approximately 90% are singletons. This CDR3 contains 15 residues. Points on this clone: Its antigen is unidentified.

The study, taken as a whole, reports: Non-shared clonotypes had lower generation probabilities than clonotypes shared by all four sorted-subset donors. A handful of donors had about 5.1% of their naive CD4 clonotypes in common.

The chain links TRBV21-1 to TRBJ1-6. TRBV21-1 is assigned pseudogene status. The sequence came from a man aged 18 to 30 in good health. The specimen was naive CD4+ T cells sorted from blood. This sample's subset: CD45RA+ positively selected. CDR3 region: CASSAEDRNNSPLHF. CDR3 bases: TGTGCCAGCAGCGCTGAGGACCGAAATAATTCACCCCTCCACTTT.